The clone carrying this T cell receptor (beta chain) appeared a few times. The antigen is undetermined. Here immunoSEQ multiplex PCR was the method, and the copy in TCRdb shows in-frame clones only, minus some. The repertoire holds roughly 100,000 clones, approximately 85% seen once, with about 2.3% in the top ten. Germline assignment: CDR1 ENHRY and CDR2 SYGVKD. J gave up 5 bases and V 5 bases, and 6 bases lay outside the gene matches. The CDR3 contains 14 residues. This specimen belongs to a study of PD-L1 blockade in urothelial cancer. Study overall: Male patients with bladder-origin urothelial cancer numbered about 90% of the roughly 29. Reported median T cell count for blood samples was 130,000 to 150,000.

Study-wide results and caveats: In blood at 3 weeks, tumor-associated clones expanded more among patients with durable benefit.

Every patient provided from 1 to 8 samples, collected pretreatment and on-treatment. V and J are TRBV10-3 and TRBJ2-7; 10 nucleotides line up with TRBD1. The receptor's source is a man aged 45 to 65 with urothelial cancer. Material: PBMCs, obtained around atezolizumab (anti-PD-L1) treatment. The CDR3: CAISLGTGVHEQYF. CDR3 sequence (DNA): TGTGCCATCAGTCTTGGGACAGGGGTACACGAGCAGTACTTC.